The 11 T cell receptor beta chains given below trace back to one sample, sequenced in a study of T cell responses to AZD1222 COVID-19 vaccine. The method was immunoSEQ multiplex PCR; TCRdb's version includes in-frame clones alone and lacks a portion of them. The sample lists 95,000 to 100,000 clones, about 89% seen once, with 9.5% to 13% in the top ten. The source was peripheral blood, collected 28 days after the second AZD1222 dose. These receptors were collected from an adult who received the AZD1222 COVID-19 vaccine.

V is TRBV27 and J is TRBJ1-3; 9 bases agree with TRBD1. V gave up 6 bases and J gave up 3 bases; unmatched junction bases: 6. The CDR3 has 15 amino acids. Germline assignment: CDR1 MNHEY and CDR2 SMNVEV (reference sequence). The chain's CDR3 is CASSRQGVGGNTIYF. CDR3 DNA: TGTGCCAGCAGCCGACAGGGGGTAGGTGGAAACACCATATATTTT.

The V and J genes are TRBV4-1 and TRBJ2-1, with 16 positions matching TRBD2. The CDR3 spans 17 residues. Germline V gene lookup returns CDR1 MGHRA and CDR2 YSYEKL. V was pared by 4 bases and J by 2 bases, with 2 bases of the junction left unmatched. CDR3 region: CASSPGLAGGTYNEQFF. CDR3 DNA sequence: TGCGCCAGCAGCCCGGGACTAGCGGGGGGGACCTACAATGAGCAGTTCTTC.

The CDR3 loop reads CASRNPGATNEKLFF. Written as DNA, the CDR3 is TGTGCCAGCAGGAACCCAGGGGCAACTAATGAAAAACTGTTTTTT. The chain couples TRBV2 to TRBJ1-4; maybe TRBD1 (6 bases). Germline V CDR1 and CDR2: SNHLY, FYNNEI. Trimming left V 6 bases short and J 0 bases short, with 11 bases between. The CDR3 runs 15 residues.

The chain couples TRBV7-6 to TRBJ1-4, with unresolved D. The ends were cut back, 1 base at V and 0 bases at J, with 6 bases in the middle. The CDR3 runs to 15 residues. In germline, CDR1 is SGHVS, CDR2 FNYEAQ. DNA of the CDR3: TGTGCCAGCAGCTTAGGTGCAGCAACTAATGAAAAACTGTTTTTT. Protein sequence: CASSLGAATNEKLFF.

This chain uses TRBV4-1 with TRBJ2-3; a possible D gene is TRBD1 (6 bases). The CDR3 runs to 15 residues. The V end was cut by 0 bases, the J end by 2 bases, with 9 bases between. Germline CDR1 MGHRA, CDR2 YSYEKL. The CDR3 is CASSQEGAHTDTQYF. In nucleotides, the CDR3 is TGCGCCAGCAGCCAAGAGGGGGCCCACACAGATACGCAGTATTTT.

V gene TRBV19 combines with J gene TRBJ2-3; 12 bases align to TRBD2. V was clipped by 7 bases and J by 7 bases; unmatched bases: 15. This CDR3 region has 17 residues. Germline loops: CDR1 LNHDA, CDR2 SQIVND (reference sequence). The CDR3 sequence: CASTTPRGTSGSYTQYF. The CDR3 region has the DNA TGTGCCAGTACCACCCCGAGAGGGACTAGCGGGTCTTATACGCAGTATTTT.

This rearrangement joins TRBV18 to TRBJ2-3; 8 positions match TRBD1. Germline V gene data show CDR1 as KGHSH and CDR2 as LQKENI. V shed 3 bases, J shed 6 bases, and the junction held 11 bases outside the gene matches. The CDR3 has 16 residues. The CDR3 protein is CASSPVRTGYLDTQYF. DNA of the CDR3: TGTGCCAGCTCACCTGTTCGGACAGGGTACCTCGATACGCAGTATTTT.

In its sample, this clone was seen once. The CDR3 protein is CASSRGSYNEQFF. CDR3 coding DNA: TGTGCCAGCAGCCGGGGATCCTACAATGAGCAGTTCTTC. This chain links TRBV3-1 (or the pseudogene TRBV3-2) with TRBJ2-1, with unresolved D. The CDR3 extends over 13 amino acids. Germline-derived CDR1 and CDR2 are LGHDT and YNNKEL (reference sequence). The V gene lost 4 bases and the J gene lost 1 base, with 5 bases spanning the gap.

CDR3 in amino acids: CASSLEPSGTNTGELFF. In nucleotides, the CDR3 is TGCGCCAGCAGCTTGGAGCCTAGCGGGACGAACACCGGGGAGCTGTTTTTT. The chain has TRBV5-1 and TRBJ2-2; the match to TRBD2 covers 9 bases. The germline CDR1 and CDR2 sequences are SGHRS and YFSETQ. The CDR3 extends over 17 amino acids. The junction had 3 bases not matched to a gene; V was cut back by 0 bases and J by 0 bases.

This clone appeared a few times. The chain joins TRBV6-1 to TRBJ1-1; unclear D gene. This CDR3 comprises 14 residues. Trimming left V 2 bases short and J 4 bases short, with 11 bases between. Germline loops: CDR1 MNHNS, CDR2 SASEGT. CDR3 DNA sequence: TGTGCCAGCAGTGAATGGGGTATCGCCACTGAAGCTTTCTTT. This gives the protein CASSEWGIATEAFF.

J is TRBJ1-1 and V is TRBV12-3 or TRBV12-4; the D gene is possibly TRBD1 (5 bases). The CDR3 is 12 amino acids. Deletions cut 8 bases from V and 5 bases from J, with 12 bases between. The CDR3, as DNA: TGTGCCAGCGCTTGGGGGGGGACTGAAGCTTTCTTT. As protein: CASAWGGTEAFF.